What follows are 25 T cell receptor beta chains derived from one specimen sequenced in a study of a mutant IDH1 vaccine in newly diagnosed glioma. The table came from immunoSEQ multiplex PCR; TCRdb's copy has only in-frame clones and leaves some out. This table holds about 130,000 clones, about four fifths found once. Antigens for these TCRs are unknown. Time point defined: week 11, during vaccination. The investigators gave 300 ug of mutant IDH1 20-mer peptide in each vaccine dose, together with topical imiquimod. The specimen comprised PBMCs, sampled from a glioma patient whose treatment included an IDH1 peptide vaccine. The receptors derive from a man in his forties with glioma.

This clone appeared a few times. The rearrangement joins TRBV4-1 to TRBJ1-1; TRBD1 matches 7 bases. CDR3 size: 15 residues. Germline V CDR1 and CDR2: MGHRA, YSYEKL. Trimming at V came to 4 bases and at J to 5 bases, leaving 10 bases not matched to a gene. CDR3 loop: CASSPKRQGWTEAFF. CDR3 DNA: TGCGCCAGCAGCCCAAAGCGACAGGGCTGGACTGAAGCTTTCTTT.

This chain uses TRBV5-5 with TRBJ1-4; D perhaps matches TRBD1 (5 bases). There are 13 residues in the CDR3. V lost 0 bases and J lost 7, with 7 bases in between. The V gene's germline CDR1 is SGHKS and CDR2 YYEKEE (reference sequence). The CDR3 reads CASSLVGTEKLFF. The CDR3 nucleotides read TGTGCCAGCAGCTTGGTAGGGACTGAAAAACTGTTTTTT.

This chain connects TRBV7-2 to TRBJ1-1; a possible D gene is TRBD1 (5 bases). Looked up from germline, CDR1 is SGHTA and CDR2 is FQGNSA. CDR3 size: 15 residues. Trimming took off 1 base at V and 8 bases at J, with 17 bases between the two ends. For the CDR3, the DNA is TGTGCCAGCAGCTTAGTACCCGGGGGTTTGGGCGAAGCTTTCTTT. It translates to CASSLVPGGLGEAFF.

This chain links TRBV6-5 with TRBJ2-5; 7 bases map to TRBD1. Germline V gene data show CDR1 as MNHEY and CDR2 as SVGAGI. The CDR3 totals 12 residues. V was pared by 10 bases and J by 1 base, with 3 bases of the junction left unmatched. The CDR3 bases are TGTGCCACCTGGGACAGCCAAGAGACCCAGTACTTC. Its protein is CATWDSQETQYF.

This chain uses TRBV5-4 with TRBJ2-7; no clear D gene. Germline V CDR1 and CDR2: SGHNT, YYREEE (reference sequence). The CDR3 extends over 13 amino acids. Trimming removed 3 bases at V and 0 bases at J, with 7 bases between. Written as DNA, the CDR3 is TGTGCCAGCAGCTACTGGGACTCCTACGAGCAGTACTTC. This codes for CASSYWDSYEQYF.

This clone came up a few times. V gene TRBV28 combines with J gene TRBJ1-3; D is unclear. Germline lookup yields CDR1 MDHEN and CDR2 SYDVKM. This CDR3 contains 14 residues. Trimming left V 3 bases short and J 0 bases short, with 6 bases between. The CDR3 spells CASSFLTSGNTIYF. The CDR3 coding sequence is TGTGCCAGCAGTTTCCTCACCTCTGGAAACACCATATATTTT.

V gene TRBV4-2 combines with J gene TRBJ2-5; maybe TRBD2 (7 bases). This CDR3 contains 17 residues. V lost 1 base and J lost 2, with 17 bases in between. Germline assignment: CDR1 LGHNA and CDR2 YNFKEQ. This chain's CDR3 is CASSQVLGGGLQETQYF. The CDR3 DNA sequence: TGTGCCAGCAGCCAAGTCCTAGGGGGGGGGCTACAAGAGACCCAGTACTTC.

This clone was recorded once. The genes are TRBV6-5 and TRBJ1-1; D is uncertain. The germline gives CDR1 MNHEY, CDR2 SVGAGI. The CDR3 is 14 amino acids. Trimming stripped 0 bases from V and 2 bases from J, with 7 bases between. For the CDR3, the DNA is TGTGCCAGCAGTTACTCGAAAGCTAACACTGAAGCTTTCTTT. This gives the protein CASSYSKANTEAFF.

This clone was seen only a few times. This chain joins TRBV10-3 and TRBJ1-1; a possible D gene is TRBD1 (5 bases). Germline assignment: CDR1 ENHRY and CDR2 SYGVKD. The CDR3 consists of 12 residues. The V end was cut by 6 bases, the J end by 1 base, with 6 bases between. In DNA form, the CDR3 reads TGTGCCATCAGAACAGGGAACACTGAAGCTTTCTTT. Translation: CAIRTGNTEAFF.

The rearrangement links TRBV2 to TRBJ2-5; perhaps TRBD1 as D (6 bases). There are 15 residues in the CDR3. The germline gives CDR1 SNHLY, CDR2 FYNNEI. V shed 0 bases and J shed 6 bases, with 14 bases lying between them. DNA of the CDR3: TGTGCCAGCAGTGAAGCGCTTTTGGGGGCGAAGACCCAGTACTTC. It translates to CASSEALLGAKTQYF.

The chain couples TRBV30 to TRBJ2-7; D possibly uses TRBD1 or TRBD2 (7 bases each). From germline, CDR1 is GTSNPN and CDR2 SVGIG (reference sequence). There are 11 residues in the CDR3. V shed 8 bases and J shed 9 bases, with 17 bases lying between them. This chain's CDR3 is CAEGRGTVQYF. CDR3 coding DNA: TGTGCCGAGGGGAGGGGGACAGTGCAGTACTTC.

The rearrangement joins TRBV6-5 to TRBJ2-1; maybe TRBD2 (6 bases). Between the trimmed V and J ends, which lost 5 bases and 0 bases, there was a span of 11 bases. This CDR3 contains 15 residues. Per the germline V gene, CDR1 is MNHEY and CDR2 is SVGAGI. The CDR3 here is CASSPRGTSYNEQFF. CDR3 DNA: TGTGCCAGCAGTCCCCGGGGGACCTCCTACAATGAGCAGTTCTTC.

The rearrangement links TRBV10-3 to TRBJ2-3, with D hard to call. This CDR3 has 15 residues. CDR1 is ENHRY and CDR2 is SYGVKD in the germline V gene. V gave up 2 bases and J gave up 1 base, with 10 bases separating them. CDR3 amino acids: CAISETVSGTDTQYF. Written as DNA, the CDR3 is TGTGCCATCAGTGAGACAGTGTCGGGCACAGATACGCAGTATTTT.

CDR3 sequence (DNA): TGTGCTAGTGGTTTGGTATTGTCGTGGGTGGGAGGCGGCTACACCTTC. Amino acids: CASGLVLSWVGGGYTF. The chain carries TRBV12-5 and TRBJ1-2; the D is unclear. Between the trimmed V and J ends, which lost 0 bases and 8 bases, there was a span of 19 bases. The CDR3 extends over 16 amino acids. Germline V gives CDR1 LGHNT, CDR2 FRNRAP.

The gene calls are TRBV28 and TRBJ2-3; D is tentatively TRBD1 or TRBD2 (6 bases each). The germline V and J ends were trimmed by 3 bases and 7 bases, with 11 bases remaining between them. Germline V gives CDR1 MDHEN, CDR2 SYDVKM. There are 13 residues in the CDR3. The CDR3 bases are TGTGCCAGCAGTTTGGGGGGCGGGAATACGCAGTATTTT. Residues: CASSLGGGNTQYF.

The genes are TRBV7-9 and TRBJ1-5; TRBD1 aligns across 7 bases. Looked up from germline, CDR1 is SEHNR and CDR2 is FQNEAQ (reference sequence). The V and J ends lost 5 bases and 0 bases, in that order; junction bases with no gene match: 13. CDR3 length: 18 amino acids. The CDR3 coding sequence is TGTGCCAGCAGCCCAGATCGGACAGGCTTCTATAGCAATCAGCCCCAGCATTTT. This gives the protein CASSPDRTGFYSNQPQHF.

The DNA for the CDR3 is TGTGCCAGCAGCTTAGATACTAGGAGGGATGAGCAGTTCTTC. This sequence encodes CASSLDTRRDEQFF. V gene TRBV7-2 combines with J gene TRBJ2-1; maybe TRBD2 (6 bases). The CDR3 has 14 residues. Germline lookup yields CDR1 SGHTA and CDR2 FQGNSA. The V end lost 1 base, the J end lost 8 bases, and 12 bases lay between the germline ends. Full variable domain (remainder filled in from reference TRBV7-2 and TRBJ2-1): GAGVSQSPSNKVTEKGKDVELRCDPISGHTALYWYRQSLGQGLEFLIYFQGNSAPDKSGLPSDRFSAERTGGSVSTLTIQRTQQEDSAVYLCASSLDTRRDEQFFGPGTRLTVL.

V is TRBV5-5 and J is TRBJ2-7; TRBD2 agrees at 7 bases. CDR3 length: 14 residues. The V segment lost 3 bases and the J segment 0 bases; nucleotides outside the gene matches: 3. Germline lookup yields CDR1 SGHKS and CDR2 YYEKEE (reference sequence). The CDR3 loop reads CASSWGGSSYEQYF. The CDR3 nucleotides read TGTGCCAGCAGCTGGGGGGGAAGCTCCTACGAGCAGTACTTC.

The CDR3 is CASSLRGTYGYTF. In DNA form, the CDR3 reads TGTGCCAGCAGCTTACGAGGAACCTATGGCTACACCTTC. This sequence joins TRBV7-2 and TRBJ1-2, with D unclear. The V and J ends lost 2 bases and 4 bases respectively, with 8 bases between them. The germline V gene encodes CDR1 SGHTA and CDR2 FQGNSA. The CDR3 is made up of 13 amino acids.

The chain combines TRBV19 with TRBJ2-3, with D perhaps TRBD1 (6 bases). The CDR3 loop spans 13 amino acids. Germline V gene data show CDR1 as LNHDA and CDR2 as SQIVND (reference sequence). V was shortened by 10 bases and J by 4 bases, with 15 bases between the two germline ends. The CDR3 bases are TGTGCCACCGTACAGGGTGGGGCAGATACGCAGTATTTT. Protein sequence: CATVQGGADTQYF.

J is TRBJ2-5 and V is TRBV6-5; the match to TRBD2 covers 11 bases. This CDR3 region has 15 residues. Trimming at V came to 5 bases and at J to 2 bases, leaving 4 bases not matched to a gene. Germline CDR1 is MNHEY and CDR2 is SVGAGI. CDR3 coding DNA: TGTGCCAGCAGTGCGACTAGCGGGGTACAAGAGACCCAGTACTTC. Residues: CASSATSGVQETQYF.

This CDR3 is CASNGGTINQPQHF. In DNA form, the CDR3 reads TGTGCCAGTAACGGAGGGACAATCAATCAGCCCCAGCATTTT. The J gene is TRBJ1-5, the V gene TRBV19, with a possible D match to TRBD1 (6 bases). Germline V CDR1 and CDR2: LNHDA, SQIVND (reference sequence). V lost 7 bases, J lost 3 bases, and 13 bases lay in between. This CDR3 region has 14 residues.

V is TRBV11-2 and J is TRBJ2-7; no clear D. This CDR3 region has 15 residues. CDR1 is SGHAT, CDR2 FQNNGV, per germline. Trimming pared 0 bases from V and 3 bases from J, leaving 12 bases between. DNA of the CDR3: TGTGCCAGCAGCTTAGAACCACAGAACCTCTACGAGCAGTACTTC. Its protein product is CASSLEPQNLYEQYF.

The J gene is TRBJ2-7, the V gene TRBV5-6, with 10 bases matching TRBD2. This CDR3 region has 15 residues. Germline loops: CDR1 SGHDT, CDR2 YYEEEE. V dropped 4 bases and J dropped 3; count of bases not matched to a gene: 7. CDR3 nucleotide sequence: TGTGCCAGCAGCCCCCGGACTAGCGGATACTACGAGCAGTACTTC. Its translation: CASSPRTSGYYEQYF.

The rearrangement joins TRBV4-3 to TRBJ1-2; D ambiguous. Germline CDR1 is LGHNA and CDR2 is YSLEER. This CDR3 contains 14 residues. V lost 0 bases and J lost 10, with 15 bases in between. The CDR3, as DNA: TGCGCCAGCAGCCAAGAAGGTGGGATCTGGGACTACACCTTC. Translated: CASSQEGGIWDYTF.